This entry concerns a single TCR beta chain. Its target is not known. The CDR3 loop spans 14 amino acids. Trimming took off 6 bases at V and 0 bases at J, with 11 bases between the two ends. General study results and limits: Greatest tumor Treg TCR overlap was with tumor naive CD4+ cells.

TCRdb called the 5' RACE reads again in MiXCR, with one record for every CDR3 protein. The sample comprises tens of thousands of distinct CDR3 sequences, approximately 25% of which are singletons, and around 3.9% rests with the top ten. The sequenced sample consisted of naive CD4+ T cells sorted from a lymph node. Specified subset: naive CD4+ T cells, CD4+CD45RA+CD25-. V usage is TRBV12-3 or TRBV12-4 and J usage is TRBJ1-2; D gene ambiguous. The sequence was obtained from a female donor with breast cancer. CDR3 DNA: TGTGCCAGCAGACCGGACGGATCTAACTATGGCTACACCTTC. Translation: CASRPDGSNYGYTF.